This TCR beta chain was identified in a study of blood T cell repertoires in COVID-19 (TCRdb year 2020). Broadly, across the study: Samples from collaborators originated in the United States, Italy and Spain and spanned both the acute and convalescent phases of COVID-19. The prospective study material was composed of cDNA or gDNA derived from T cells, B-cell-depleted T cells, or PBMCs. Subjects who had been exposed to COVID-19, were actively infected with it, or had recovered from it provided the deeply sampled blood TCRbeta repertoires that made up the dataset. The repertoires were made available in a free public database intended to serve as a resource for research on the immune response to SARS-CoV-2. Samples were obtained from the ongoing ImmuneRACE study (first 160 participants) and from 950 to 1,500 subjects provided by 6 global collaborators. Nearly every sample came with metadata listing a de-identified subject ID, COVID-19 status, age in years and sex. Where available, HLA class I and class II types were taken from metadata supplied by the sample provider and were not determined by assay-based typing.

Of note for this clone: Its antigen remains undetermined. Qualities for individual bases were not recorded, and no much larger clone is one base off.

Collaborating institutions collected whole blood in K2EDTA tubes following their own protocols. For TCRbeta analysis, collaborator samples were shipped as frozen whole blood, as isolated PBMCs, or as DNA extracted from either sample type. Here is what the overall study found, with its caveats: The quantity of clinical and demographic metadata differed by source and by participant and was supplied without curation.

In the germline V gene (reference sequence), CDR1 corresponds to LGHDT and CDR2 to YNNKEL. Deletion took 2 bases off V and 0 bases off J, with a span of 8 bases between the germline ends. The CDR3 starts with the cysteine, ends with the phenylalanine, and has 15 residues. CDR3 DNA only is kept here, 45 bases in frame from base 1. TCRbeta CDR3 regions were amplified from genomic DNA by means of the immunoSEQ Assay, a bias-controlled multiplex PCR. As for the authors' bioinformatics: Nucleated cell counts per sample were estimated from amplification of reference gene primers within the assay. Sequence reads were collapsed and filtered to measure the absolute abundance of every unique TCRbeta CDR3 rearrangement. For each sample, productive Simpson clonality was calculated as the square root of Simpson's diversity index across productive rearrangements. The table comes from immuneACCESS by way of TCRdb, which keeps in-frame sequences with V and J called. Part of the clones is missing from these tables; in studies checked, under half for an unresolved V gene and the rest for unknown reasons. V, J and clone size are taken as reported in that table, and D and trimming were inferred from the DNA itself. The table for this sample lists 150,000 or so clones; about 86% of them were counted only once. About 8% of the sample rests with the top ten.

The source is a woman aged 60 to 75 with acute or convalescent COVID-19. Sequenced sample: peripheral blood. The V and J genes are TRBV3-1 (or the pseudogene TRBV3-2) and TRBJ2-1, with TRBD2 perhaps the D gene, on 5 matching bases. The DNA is TGTGCCAGCAGCCAACGGGGTAGCTCCTACAATGAGCAGTTCTTC. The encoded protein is CASSQRGSSYNEQFF.